This T cell receptor beta chain was recorded in a study of blood T cell repertoires in COVID-19. About the study: Whether acute or convalescent, the COVID-19 samples came from the United States, Italy and Spain.

Produced via immunoSEQ multiplex PCR; TCRdb's table is partial and in-frame only. This table holds roughly 300,000 clones, about 80% found once. Germline CDR1 and CDR2: SGHTA and FQGNSA. There are 15 residues in the CDR3. The V segment lost 6 bases and the J segment 7 bases; nucleotides outside the gene matches: 7. Sequencing was done on a sample of peripheral blood. The chain employs TRBV7-2 and TRBJ1-6, with TRBD1 matching 9 bases. The receptor was derived from a woman aged 45 to 65 who had recovered from COVID-19. DNA for the CDR3: TGTGCCAGCAGGATACAGGGGGCAAGGAATTCACCCCTCCACTTT. Its translation is CASRIQGARNSPLHF.